This entry lists 13 T cell receptor beta chains sequenced from one sample in a study of blood T cell repertoires in COVID-19. This table comes from immunoSEQ multiplex PCR, and its TCRdb copy is limited to in-frame clones, with some not included. The sample holds approximately 150,000 clones, 82% seen once. Sequenced input: peripheral blood. These receptors all stem from a woman in her 70s with acute or convalescent COVID-19.

This chain links TRBV27 with TRBJ2-6; D possibly corresponds to TRBD2 (6 bases). This CDR3 is built from 17 residues. Looked up from germline, CDR1 is MNHEY and CDR2 is SMNVEV (reference sequence). The V end was cut by 7 bases, the J end by 1 base, with 17 bases between. The CDR3 here is CASTMLASPSGANVLTF. CDR3 in DNA: TGTGCCAGCACGATGCTAGCGTCTCCATCTGGGGCCAACGTCCTGACTTTC.

The CDR3 nucleotides read TGTGCCAGTAAGCGGGACAGGGGAAACTATGGCTACACCTTC. Residues: CASKRDRGNYGYTF. This chain uses TRBV19 with TRBJ1-2; 10 nucleotides line up with TRBD1. J was trimmed by 2 bases and V by 7 bases; bases with no gene match: 4. In germline, CDR1 is LNHDA, CDR2 SQIVND (reference sequence). This CDR3 has 14 amino acids.

The V and J genes are TRBV15 and TRBJ2-7, with no clear D. V shed 0 bases and J shed 1 base, with 4 bases lying between them. This CDR3 has 13 amino acids. Germline CDR1 and CDR2: LNHNV and YYDKDF (reference sequence). CDR3 bases: TGTGCCACCAGCAGAGATGTATCCTACGAGCAGTACTTC. This codes for CATSRDVSYEQYF.

The rearrangement uses TRBV15 and TRBJ1-1; maybe TRBD1 (5 bases). Trimming took off 1 base at V and 4 bases at J, with 10 bases between the two ends. From germline, CDR1 is LNHNV and CDR2 YYDKDF (reference sequence). This CDR3 comprises 14 residues. The CDR3 spells CATSRGGAGTEAFF. The CDR3 DNA reads TGTGCCACCAGCAGAGGGGGCGCCGGCACTGAAGCTTTCTTT.

The rearrangement joins TRBV19 to TRBJ1-5; D remains unclear. This CDR3 comprises 15 residues. Trimming cost V 4 bases and J 2 bases, with 12 bases left between them. The V gene's germline CDR1 is LNHDA and CDR2 SQIVND (reference sequence). DNA of the CDR3: TGTGCCAGTAGTAACGGGGTCGGAGGCAATCAGCCCCAGCATTTT. Amino acid sequence: CASSNGVGGNQPQHF.

The chain carries TRBV30 and TRBJ1-4; D unresolved. Germline CDR1 is GTSNPN and CDR2 is SVGIG (reference sequence). The germline V and J ends were trimmed by 5 bases and 7 bases, with 14 bases remaining between them. CDR3 length: 13 amino acids. For the CDR3, the DNA is TGTGCCTGGCGAAGACGGAGGTTTGAAAAACTGTTTTTT. Translating it yields CAWRRRRFEKLFF.

The V call is TRBV7-2, the J call TRBJ2-2, with D possibly being TRBD1 (5 bases). The germline gives CDR1 SGHTA, CDR2 FQGNSA. This CDR3 contains 16 residues. V dropped 0 bases and J dropped 5 bases, with 13 bases sitting between them. The CDR3 reads CASSLARQSLTGELFF. The CDR3 DNA reads TGTGCCAGCAGCTTAGCCAGACAGTCTTTGACCGGGGAGCTGTTTTTT.

The chain employs TRBV15 and TRBJ1-5; D not resolved. V lost 0 bases and J lost 0, with 6 bases in between. The germline V gene has CDR1 LNHNV and CDR2 YYDKDF (reference sequence). CDR3 length equals 15 residues. The DNA of the CDR3 is TGTGCCACCAGCAGAGAGTTTCTTAGCAATCAGCCCCAGCATTTT. This translates into CATSREFLSNQPQHF.

This chain links TRBV20-1 with TRBJ2-2; D perhaps matches TRBD1 (5 bases). Trimming took off 3 bases at V and 4 bases at J, with 6 bases between the two ends. The CDR3 sequence is 12 residues long. Germline V gene lookup returns CDR1 DFQATT and CDR2 SNEGSKA (reference sequence). As DNA, the CDR3 is TGCAGTGCTAGTAGGGGCACCGGGGAGCTGTTTTTT. This codes for CSASRGTGELFF.

V and J are TRBV3-1 (or the pseudogene TRBV3-2) and TRBJ1-5; 9 nucleotides match TRBD1. V shed 2 bases and J 7 bases; nucleotides not matched to a gene: 3. The CDR3 totals 14 residues. CDR1 and CDR2 from the germline V gene are LGHDT and YNNKEL (reference sequence). The CDR3, as DNA: TGTGCCAGCAGCCAACGGACAGGGGTCCAGCCCCAGCATTTT. Protein sequence: CASSQRTGVQPQHF.

This chain connects TRBV9 to TRBJ1-1, with 8 bases matching TRBD1. CDR3 length: 17 amino acids. The germline V gene has CDR1 SGDLS and CDR2 YYNGEE. Trimming cost V 0 bases and J 7 bases; bases outside gene matches: 14. CDR3 loop: CASSVDGQGMHRGEAFF. The CDR3 region has the DNA TGTGCCAGCAGCGTAGATGGACAGGGCATGCACCGCGGTGAAGCTTTCTTT.

This rearrangement joins TRBV7-2 to TRBJ2-1; 7 nucleotides line up with TRBD1. With 5 bases clipped from V and 2 bases from J, the junction kept 6 bases outside the gene matches. This CDR3 is built from 15 residues. CDR1 is SGHTA, CDR2 FQGNSA, per germline. The CDR3 sequence is CASSQNRGPYNEQFF. The CDR3 DNA is TGTGCCAGCAGCCAAAACAGGGGACCCTACAATGAGCAGTTCTTC.

The V call is TRBV7-2, the J call TRBJ2-7; a weak D match, TRBD2 (6 bases). V lost 3 bases, J lost 6 bases, and 9 bases lay in between. Germline V gene lookup returns CDR1 SGHTA and CDR2 FQGNSA. The CDR3 is made up of 12 amino acids. CDR3 sequence (DNA): TGTGCCAGCAGCTTTGCGGGACGCGAGCAGTACTTC. It is translated as CASSFAGREQYF.